A selection of T cell receptor beta chains follows, all from one sample in a study of T cells after yellow fever vaccination. MiXCR, applied by TCRdb to the 5' RACE reads, yields one record per CDR3 protein. The data contain tens of thousands of distinct CDR3 sequences, approximately 7% of them singletons. The material was CD8+ T cells sorted from PBMCs, obtained approximately 47 days after the first yellow fever vaccination. The receptors derive from a man between 18 and 29 years old who received the YFV17D yellow fever vaccine. CDR3s include the opening cysteine and the closing phenylalanine or tryptophan. The D gene is left open where the match is weak. The size entry is marked missing in some rows and otherwise reads once, few, many or a size class.

v_call,clone_size,d_call,j_call,cdr3_nt,cdr3_aa
TRBV29-1,few,TRBD1,TRBJ2-1,TGCAGCTCGACAGGGCTGACCGACAATGAGCAGTTCTTC,CSSTGLTDNEQFF
TRBV6-1,many,TRBD1,TRBJ1-2,TGTGCCAGCAGTGGAGCAGGGGGCGCCTATGGCTACACCTTC,CASSGAGGAYGYTF
TRBV12-3/TRBV12-4,many,TRBD1,TRBJ2-1,TGTGCCAGCAGTTCGACGAACAGGGGGTCCACAGGGAATGAGCAGTTCTTC,CASSSTNRGSTGNEQFF
TRBV5-4,many,TRBD2,TRBJ2-1,TGTGCCAGCAGCTCGTTAGCGGGGGGCCGCGAGCAGTTCTTC,CASSSLAGGREQFF
TRBV6-5,many,-,TRBJ1-1,TGTGCCAGCAGTTACACCCGGTTCGGCACTGAAGCTTTCTTT,CASSYTRFGTEAFF
TRBV12-3/TRBV12-4,many,-,TRBJ2-1,TGTGCCAGCAGTTTACCGGGCTACAATGAGCAGTTCTTC,CASSLPGYNEQFF
TRBV4-1,many,TRBD2,TRBJ2-3,TGCGCCAGCAGCCAGGGACTAGCGGGCACAGATACGCAGTATTTT,CASSQGLAGTDTQYF
TRBV4-1,many,TRBD1,TRBJ2-7,TGCGCCAGCAGCCACGGGCGGGACAGGAGCTCCTACGAGCAGTACTTC,CASSHGRDRSSYEQYF
TRBV6-5,-,-,TRBJ2-1,TGTGCCAGCAGTTATCCGGGACCCTACAATGAGCAGTTCTTC,CASSYPGPYNEQFF
TRBV11-3,few,-,TRBJ1-3,TGTGCCAGCAGCTTGAACGAAAACACCATATATTTT,CASSLNENTIYF
TRBV4-3,-,TRBD1,TRBJ2-1,TGCGCCAGCAGCCATGGATCACAGGGGAGACATGAGCATTTCTTC,CASSHGSQGRHEHFF
TRBV10-3,few,TRBD2,TRBJ2-1,TGTGCCATCAGGAATAGCGGGGATTACAATGAGCAGTTCTTC,CAIRNSGDYNEQFF